This T cell receptor beta chain came from a study of CD8 T cells in Susac syndrome (dated by TCRdb to between 2018 and 2021). Regarding the research as a whole: The study used repertoire sequencing to test whether antigen drove CD8+ T cell activation and differentiation in Susac syndrome. Broad study findings and their caveats: The number of individuals in the TCR sequencing and HLA analysis was acknowledged as relatively small.

The CDR3 contains 14 residues, cysteine and phenylalanine counted. The sequence is cut down to CDR3 DNA, 42 bases in frame from base 1. Reading the germline V gene (reference sequence) gives CDR1 MNHEY and CDR2 SMNVEV. The V and J ends are trimmed by 7 bases and 3 bases, leaving 10 bases between them. To note about this clonotype: Its antigen remains unidentified. No base qualities exist here, and no much larger clone lies one base off it.

RNA was extracted using the RNeasy kit, and about 0.5 to 1 ug of the RNA was reverse transcribed with random hexamers. The immunoSEQ multiplex PCR assay, which covers 54 Vbeta and 13 Jbeta segments, was used to amplify TCR beta CDR3 regions. Bias from PCR amplification was corrected by using a synthetic template baseline for primer optimization and for computational correction. The published analysis was carried out like this. Reads were annotated to V, D and J genes according to IMGT and were analyzed with immunoSEQ Analyzer, with only productive sequences retained. Clonality was calculated as one minus the Shannon entropy normalized by log2 of the number of productive unique sequences. For each patient and control, public and private clones were evaluated among the 100 most prevalent clones. Clones were defined as Susac-specific when absent from the healthy and MS cohorts, from over a thousand published viral clones and from other ImmuneACCESS disease sequences. Using fastp at Q25 and MiXCR, TCRdb reprocessed the public reads and kept productive beta chains. Here each entry gathers all rows of one CDR3 protein and keeps the most common genes and DNA. The V and J calls reflect TCRdb's pipeline rather than the authors' work. Recorded for this sample are about 190,000 distinct CDR3 sequences; under 95% of them occurred a single time. Together, the top ten hold about 0.1% of the sample.

Peripheral blood CD8+ and CD4+ T cells from healthy donors, Susac syndrome patients and multiple sclerosis patients were profiled by high-throughput TCR beta sequencing. Healthy donors were included as age- and sex-matched controls. Bulk CD8+ and CD4+ T cells were purified by magnetic negative isolation, while CD8+ TEMRA cells were enriched using FACS. Blood was collected in EDTA tubes and processed within 24 hours, with PBMCs isolated through density gradient centrifugation. PBMCs destined for TCR sequencing were cryopreserved in liquid nitrogen and later thawed in a 37 °C water bath. The sorted or isolated CD4+, CD8+ and CD8+ TEMRA cells reached a purity of at least 90%.

The TCR originated in a human donor in good health. The sequence is built from TRBV27 and TRBJ1-6, with an unclear D gene assignment. The specimen sequenced was CD4+ T cells from PBMCs. The sequenced DNA: TGTGCCAGCACGTCCGGCAGCTATAATTCACCCCTCCACTTT. This sequence encodes CASTSGSYNSPLHF.